This TCR beta chain was obtained from a study of cytomegalovirus exposure and HLA in healthy donors. TCRdb's table, derived via immunoSEQ multiplex PCR, lists solely in-frame clones and lacks some. The sample lists under 150,000 clones; roughly 88% were seen once. V lost 5 bases to trimming and J lost 0 bases, with 11 bases between them. CDR1 is MNHNS and CDR2 is SASEGT in the germline V gene. This CDR3 comprises 14 residues. The TCR comes from a woman aged 18-29 years in good health and CMV-seropositive. The sequencing sample was made of PBMCs. V gene TRBV6-1 combines with J gene TRBJ2-7, with D possibly being TRBD2 (5 bases). The CDR3 DNA follows: TGTGCCAGCAGTTGGACTTGGAGCTCCTACGAGCAGTACTTC. Encoded protein: CASSWTWSSYEQYF.